These T cell receptor beta chains were read from a single sample in a study of response to subunit inactivated influenza vaccine. TCRdb called the RT-PCR reads again in MiXCR, with one record for every CDR3 protein. The data show hundreds of thousands of distinct CDR3 sequences, approximately 14% seen once. The sample here was PBMCs from blood, taken about 12 days after vaccination. These receptors all come from a middle-aged man who received an inactivated influenza vaccine. The CDR3 runs from the conserved cysteine through the conserved F or W. The D gene is left open where the match is weak. Some rows mark clone size as missing; the rest say once, few, many or name a class of expanded clone.

D	V	J	size	CDR3	DNA
TRBD1	TRBV10-3	TRBJ2-2	few	CAIRGTGNTGELFF	TGTGCCATCAGAGGGACAGGGAACACCGGGGAGCTGTTTTTT
TRBD2	TRBV28	TRBJ2-3	few	CASRSGGAVTDTQYF	TGTGCCAGCCGAAGCGGGGGGGCTGTGACAGATACGCAGTATTTT
NA	TRBV20-1	TRBJ1-2	many	CSARGGTEGYTF	TGCAGTGCTAGGGGGGGAACGGAGGGCTACACCTTC
NA	TRBV5-1	TRBJ2-1	NA	CASSLEDWEDNEQFF	TGCGCCAGCAGCTTGGAGGACTGGGAAGACAATGAGCAGTTCTTC
NA	TRBV2	TRBJ1-4	NA	CASSGLGELFF	TGTGCCAGCAGTGGTTTGGGGGAACTGTTTTTT
NA	TRBV5-6	TRBJ1-2	many	CASSSMTGMIYGYTF	TGTGCCAGCAGCTCTATGACAGGAATGATCTATGGCTACACCTTC
NA	TRBV7-9	TRBJ2-3	NA	CASCFGARTDTQYF	TGTGCCAGCTGCTTCGGGGCCCGCACAGATACGCAGTATTTT
NA	TRBV29-1	TRBJ2-1	NA	CSVHVGTAKRDEQFF	TGCAGCGTACACGTCGGGACGGCAAAGCGTGATGAGCAGTTCTTC
TRBD1	TRBV20-1	TRBJ1-5	NA	CSAPRQGAMGQPQHF	TGCAGTGCGCCCCGACAGGGGGCAATGGGTCAGCCCCAGCATTTT
NA	TRBV7-8	TRBJ1-2	NA	CASSLAPNPGNDYTF	TGTGCCAGCAGCTTAGCGCCCAATCCGGGAAATGACTACACCTTC
NA	TRBV7-3	TRBJ2-5	few	CASSLKAKATQYF	TGTGCCAGCAGCTTAAAGGCTAAGGCGACCCAGTACTTC
NA	TRBV20-1	TRBJ2-7	few	CSATLRTGYEQYF	TGCAGTGCCACATTACGCACAGGCTACGAGCAGTACTTC
TRBD1	TRBV7-9	TRBJ2-7	few	CASSWTGGEQYF	TGTGCCAGCAGCTGGACAGGGGGCGAGCAGTACTTC
TRBD1	TRBV6-1	TRBJ2-7	NA	CASSGPGQGASEQYF	TGTGCCAGCAGTGGGCCGGGACAGGGGGCATCCGAGCAGTACTTC
NA	TRBV20-1	TRBJ2-1	many	CSAPTSWGNEQFF	TGCAGTGCTCCTACTAGTTGGGGGAATGAGCAGTTCTTC
TRBD2	TRBV6-2/TRBV6-3	TRBJ2-1	NA	CASRTGTSGRYEQFF	TGTGCCAGCAGAACCGGGACTAGCGGGAGGTATGAGCAGTTCTTC
TRBD1	TRBV28	TRBJ2-3	NA	CACSPDRESTDTQYF	TGTGCCTGCAGTCCGGACAGGGAGAGCACAGATACGCAGTATTTT
NA	TRBV27	TRBJ2-7	NA	CASSFFRRGYEQYF	TGTGCCAGCAGTTTCTTCCGTAGGGGCTACGAGCAGTACTTC
NA	TRBV11-2	TRBJ2-6	few	CASSLEGPGRISSGANVLTF	TGTGCCAGCAGCTTAGAGGGGCCGGGACGGATTTCCTCTGGGGCCAACGTCCTGACTTTC
TRBD2	TRBV12-3/TRBV12-4	TRBJ2-1	NA	CASSLSGGRTYNEQFF	TGTGCCAGCAGTCTTTCCGGCGGGAGGACCTACAATGAGCAGTTCTTC
TRBD2	TRBV20-1	TRBJ2-3	NA	CSAESSGRARDTQYF	TGCAGTGCTGAATCTAGCGGGAGGGCCAGAGATACGCAGTATTTT
NA	TRBV6-1	TRBJ1-5	few	CASSAPSGVNQPQHF	TGTGCCAGCAGTGCTCCCTCGGGGGTCAATCAGCCCCAGCATTTT
NA	TRBV12-3/TRBV12-4	TRBJ2-7	NA	CASSLVFEQYF	TGTGCCAGCAGTTTAGTGTTCGAGCAGTACTTC
NA	TRBV12-3/TRBV12-4	TRBJ1-5	few	CASSSLASNQPQHF	TGTGCCAGCAGTTCCTTAGCTAGCAATCAGCCCCAGCATTTT
NA	TRBV6-6	TRBJ2-7	few	CASRRDRHYEQYF	TGTGCCAGCAGGCGCGACAGGCACTACGAGCAGTACTTC
TRBD2	TRBV29-1	TRBJ2-3	NA	CSVVRTSGPTDTQYF	TGCAGCGTTGTTAGGACTAGCGGACCCACAGATACGCAGTATTTT
NA	TRBV20-1	TRBJ1-4	NA	CSARDVRATREVYEKLFF	TGCAGTGCTAGAGATGTGCGCGCCACTAGGGAGGTTTATGAAAAACTGTTTTTT